The 9 T cell receptor beta chains presented below share a single source sample, sequenced in a study of cytomegalovirus exposure and HLA in healthy donors. PCR primers comprised 60 Vbeta and 13 Jbeta primers. The assay was immunoSEQ multiplex PCR, and TCRdb's table has in-frame clones only and misses some. The table records under 200,000 clones, roughly 77% of them present only once. Source material: PBMCs. The receptors here all came from a woman in her late teens or twenties in good health and CMV-seronegative.

This chain uses TRBV7-3 with TRBJ1-2; 10 bases fit TRBD1. Germline loops: CDR1 SGHTA, CDR2 FQGTGA. This CDR3 comprises 16 residues. The J segment lost 7 bases and the V segment lost 2 bases, leaving 10 bases of the junction unmatched. CDR3 protein: CASSLAPGQGIGGYTF. The CDR3 bases are TGTGCCAGCAGCTTAGCGCCGGGACAGGGGATCGGTGGCTACACCTTC.

The DNA of the CDR3 is TGCAGCGTTTATCACCGGACAGGCCTGCGCACAGATACGCAGTATTTT. Translated: CSVYHRTGLRTDTQYF. V and J are TRBV29-1 and TRBJ2-3; TRBD1 matches at 7 bases. V shed 5 bases, J shed 1 base, and the junction held 12 bases outside the gene matches. The CDR3 loop spans 16 amino acids. Germline values: CDR1 SQVTM, CDR2 ANQGSEA.

The chain employs TRBV9 and TRBJ2-3; 7 bases align to TRBD2. Germline V gives CDR1 SGDLS, CDR2 YYNGEE. The CDR3 spans 15 residues. V shed 0 bases and J 1 base; nucleotides not matched to a gene: 2. CDR3 DNA sequence: TGTGCCAGCAGCGTAGCTAGCGGCGGCACAGATACGCAGTATTTT. The encoded protein is CASSVASGGTDTQYF. Using reference TRBV9 and TRBJ2-3 for the parts outside the CDR3, the full variable domain is DSGVTQTPKHLITATGQRVTLRCSPRSGDLSVYWYQQSLDQGLQFLIQYYNGEERAKGNILERFSAQQFPDLHSELNLSSLELGDSALYFCASSVASGGTDTQYFGPGTRLTVL.

The chain uses TRBV5-4 and TRBJ1-1; TRBD1 matches 8 bases. The CDR3 length is 15 residues. Germline CDR1 is SGHNT and CDR2 is YYREEE (reference sequence). Trimming at V came to 2 bases and at J to 0 bases, leaving 3 bases not matched to a gene. The CDR3, as DNA: TGTGCCAGCAGCTTTAACAGGGGGATGAACACTGAAGCTTTCTTT. Translated: CASSFNRGMNTEAFF.

This chain links TRBV6-5 with TRBJ1-2, with 7 bases fitting TRBD1. This CDR3 has 12 amino acids. Trimming took 6 bases from V and 6 from J; bases not matched to a gene: 4. Per the germline V gene, CDR1 is MNHEY and CDR2 is SVGAGI. The CDR3 DNA is TGTGCCAGCAGGCAGGGACAGAATGGCTACACCTTC. Protein: CASRQGQNGYTF.

The chain is built from TRBV6-7 and TRBJ1-3; D perhaps matches TRBD1 (6 bases). TRBV6-7 is given ORF status, its function remaining uncertain. The CDR3 runs to 18 residues. V lost 2 bases, J lost 9 bases, and 26 bases lay in between. CDR3 bases: TGTGCCAGCAGTTACGTATCCGGACAGACGTCCGGACTGGTCACCATATATTTT. Encoded protein: CASSYVSGQTSGLVTIYF.

The J gene is TRBJ2-7, the V gene TRBV28, with 7 nucleotides matching TRBD1. CDR3 length: 14 residues. The trim removed 2 bases at V and 6 bases at J, leaving 7 bases unmatched. The germline gives CDR1 MDHEN, CDR2 SYDVKM. The CDR3 DNA reads as TGTGCCAGCAGTTTACCCGACAGGGTAGGCGAGCAGTACTTC. Protein: CASSLPDRVGEQYF.

This sequence joins TRBV5-1 and TRBJ2-1; 8 bases are a match to TRBD2. The CDR3 sequence is 15 residues long. V trimming: 2 bases; J trimming: 5 bases; junction bases outside the gene matches: 6. The germline V gene has CDR1 SGHRS and CDR2 YFSETQ. This CDR3 reads CASSFTTGGDNEQFF. The CDR3 DNA reads TGCGCCAGCAGCTTTACAACGGGAGGGGACAATGAGCAGTTCTTC.

Here the CDR3 DNA reads TGTGCCAGCAGTTCCCGTGCGTCGGCAGGACTAGCTAACTATGGCTACACCTTC. As protein: CASSSRASAGLANYGYTF. The chain has TRBV27 and TRBJ1-2; no reliable D call. Germline V gene lookup returns CDR1 MNHEY and CDR2 SMNVEV (reference sequence). CDR3 length: 18 residues. V lost 4 bases, J lost 0 bases, and 21 bases lay in between.